A selection of T cell receptor beta chains follows, all from one sample in a study of technical replicates of blood from several donors. Here immunoSEQ multiplex PCR was the method, and the copy in TCRdb shows in-frame clones only, minus some. The data contain about 59,000 clones, around 93% of them seen just once; the ten biggest clones take up about 3.9%. The sequencing input was PBMCs. These receptors came from a human donor in good health. Some clones in this sample may be carry-over from other donors' samples. Both conserved end residues are part of each CDR3. The D gene is left open where the match is weak. Clone sizes are given selectively: once, few, many, or a class where the clone is expanded.

clone size	V gene	D gene	CDR3 length	J gene	CDR3 protein	CDR3 DNA
NA	TRBV30	NA	13	TRBJ1-1	CAWNRERNTEAFF	TGTGCCTGGAATCGAGAGAGAAACACTGAAGCTTTCTTT
NA	TRBV9	TRBD1	13	TRBJ1-2	CASRTGENYGYTF	TGTGCCAGCAGAACAGGGGAGAACTATGGCTACACCTTC
NA	TRBV7-8	TRBD2	17	TRBJ2-1	CASAGLAGGFHYNEQFF	TGTGCCAGCGCGGGACTAGCGGGGGGATTCCACTACAATGAGCAGTTCTTC
NA	TRBV5-6	NA	15	TRBJ2-1	CASSLAGGQAWEQFF	TGTGCCAGCAGCTTGGCCGGGGGTCAGGCTTGGGAGCAGTTCTTC
NA	TRBV19	TRBD1	15	TRBJ1-4	CASSTGQGGWEKLFF	TGTGCCAGTAGTACTGGACAGGGAGGTTGGGAAAAACTGTTTTTT
NA	TRBV10-1	NA	14	TRBJ2-3	CASMDSGSTDTQYF	TGCGCCAGCATGGATAGCGGAAGCACAGATACGCAGTATTTT
NA	TRBV27	NA	13	TRBJ1-4	CASSFKGQEKLFF	TGTGCCAGCAGTTTCAAGGGGCAGGAAAAACTGTTTTTT
NA	TRBV7-9	NA	15	TRBJ1-1	CASSPGGYLDTEAFF	TGTGCCAGCAGCCCCGGAGGCTACCTGGACACTGAAGCTTTCTTT
NA	TRBV7-8	NA	17	TRBJ1-2	CASSSSVRRPADYGYTF	TGTGCCAGCAGCTCAAGTGTTCGGCGGCCCGCGGACTATGGCTACACCTTC
NA	TRBV13	TRBD2	16	TRBJ2-7	CASSPRTSGSEYEQYF	TGTGCCAGCAGCCCACGGACTAGCGGGAGTGAGTACGAGCAGTACTTC
NA	TRBV27	NA	12	TRBJ1-4	CASSTGTEKLFF	TGTGCCAGCAGTACAGGGACGGAAAAACTGTTTTTT
NA	TRBV2	TRBD1	16	TRBJ1-1	CASSERGTGGYTEAFF	TGTGCCAGCAGTGAACGGGGGACAGGGGGTTACACTGAAGCTTTCTTT
NA	TRBV5-4	TRBD2	15	TRBJ2-1	CASSWTSGGRNEQFF	TGTGCCAGCAGCTGGACTAGCGGGGGGAGAAATGAGCAGTTCTTC
once	TRBV18	TRBD2	16	TRBJ2-2	CASTRGLAELTGELFF	TGTGCCAGCACCCGGGGACTAGCGGAGCTCACCGGGGAGCTGTTTTTT
NA	TRBV6-5	NA	13	TRBJ1-4	CATNGGPWEKLFF	TGTGCCACCAACGGAGGGCCGTGGGAAAAACTGTTTTTT
NA	TRBV9	TRBD2	16	TRBJ2-7	CASSSGSGSLISEQYF	TGTGCCAGCAGTAGTGGGAGCGGGAGTTTAATTAGCGAGCAGTACTTC
NA	TRBV30	TRBD2	14	TRBJ2-1	CAWSTGLADNEQFF	TGTGCCTGGAGTACGGGACTAGCGGACAATGAGCAGTTCTTC
NA	TRBV30	NA	13	TRBJ1-6	CAWSVTGNSPLHF	TGTGCCTGGAGTGTAACAGGGAATTCACCCCTCCACTTT
NA	TRBV7-2	NA	15	TRBJ2-6	CASSLTGTGANVLTF	TGTGCCAGCAGCTTGACAGGCACTGGGGCCAACGTCCTGACTTTC
few	TRBV2	NA	13	TRBJ1-2	CASSSDGGYGYTF	TGTGCCAGCAGTTCGGACGGGGGCTATGGCTACACCTTC
NA	TRBV7-2	TRBD2	15	TRBJ2-5	CASSLGLAGQETQYF	TGTGCCAGCAGCTTAGGGTTAGCGGGACAAGAGACCCAGTACTTC
NA	TRBV6-1	NA	14	TRBJ1-4	CASRSGTTNEKLFF	TGTGCCAGCAGGTCCGGGACAACTAATGAAAAACTGTTTTTT
NA	TRBV21-1	NA	14	TRBJ2-7	CASSKEGDIYEQYF	TGTGCCAGCAGCAAAGAAGGGGATATCTACGAGCAGTACTTC
NA	TRBV7-2	NA	13	TRBJ1-2	CASSPPGSYGYTF	TGTGCCAGCAGCCCCCCCGGTAGCTATGGCTACACCTTC
NA	TRBV6-1	TRBD2	16	TRBJ2-5	CASSAVSGRVQETQYF	TGTGCCAGCAGTGCCGTTAGCGGGAGGGTCCAAGAGACCCAGTACTTC
NA	TRBV29-1	TRBD1	15	TRBJ2-1	CSVNGRTGSYNEQFF	TGCAGCGTTAACGGGCGGACAGGGTCCTACAATGAGCAGTTCTTC
NA	TRBV5-1	NA	14	TRBJ2-1	CASSPGLPNDEQFF	TGTGCCAGCAGCCCTGGACTACCCAACGATGAGCAGTTCTTC
NA	TRBV4-1	NA	16	TRBJ2-1	CASSRGDSSPGNEQFF	TGCGCCAGCAGCCGTGGCGACTCCTCCCCGGGGAATGAGCAGTTCTTC
NA	TRBV7-9	NA	14	TRBJ2-5	CASSFGQPQETQYF	TGTGCCAGCAGCTTCGGACAGCCGCAAGAGACCCAGTACTTC
NA	TRBV5-5	NA	17	TRBJ2-5	CASSLVPGGAIGETQYF	TGTGCCAGCAGCTTGGTTCCGGGGGGCGCGATCGGAGAGACCCAGTACTTC
NA	TRBV5-1	TRBD1	14	TRBJ1-1	CASRTGTGVPEAFF	TGCGCCAGCAGAACCGGGACAGGGGTTCCTGAAGCTTTCTTT
NA	TRBV18	TRBD2	15	TRBJ2-7	CASSPPVGTSGKQYF	TGTGCCAGCTCACCACCGGTGGGGACTAGCGGGAAGCAGTACTTC
few	TRBV6-4	TRBD1	15	TRBJ2-1	CASSAQGDSYNEQFF	TGTGCCAGCAGTGCTCAGGGGGACTCCTACAATGAGCAGTTCTTC
NA	TRBV4-3	NA	15	TRBJ1-1	CASSRTGMVDTEAFF	TGCGCCAGCAGCCGCACAGGGATGGTGGACACTGAAGCTTTCTTT
NA	TRBV7-9	NA	15	TRBJ1-1	CASDPFRAGDTEAFF	TGTGCCAGCGACCCGTTTAGGGCGGGGGACACTGAAGCTTTCTTT
NA	TRBV15	NA	15	TRBJ1-4	CATSFGGQGREKLFF	TGTGCCACCAGCTTCGGGGGGCAGGGGCGAGAAAAACTGTTTTTT